This T cell receptor beta chain appears in the sequencing data of a study of T cells in localized non-small cell lung cancer. This CDR3 is built from 14 residues. CDR1 and CDR2 from the germline V gene are SEHNR and FQNEAQ (reference sequence). The V and J ends lost 5 bases and 4 bases respectively, with 14 bases between them. Measured with immunoSEQ multiplex PCR; TCRdb has only the in-frame clones, and not every one. Of 50,000 or so clones in the sample, roughly 80% were seen once. Study-wide results and limits: Only one tumor region was sequenced, so heterogeneity remains possible. Among blood samples, higher T cell density accompanied longer overall survival. Uninvolved adjacent lung showed peak T cell clonality, exceeding tumor.

Comment on this clone: Its antigen is unidentified.

The specimen was PBMCs, collected before any cancer treatment. This TCR came from a woman aged 40 to 75 with stage II lung adenocarcinoma. The chain links TRBV7-9 to TRBJ1-2, with D tentatively TRBD1 (5 bases). The CDR3 loop is CASSRDGSFYGYTF. The CDR3 nucleotides read TGTGCCAGCAGCCGGGACGGCTCTTTCTATGGCTACACCTTC.